This T cell receptor (beta chain) is from a study of monozygotic twins with inflammatory bowel disease (dated by TCRdb to between 2018 and 2021). Describing the broader study: A total of about 28 monozygotic twin pairs were included in the full study, comprising nine German pairs (four IBD-concordant, five IBD-discordant) and 19 IBD-discordant Danish pairs. Disease-associated traits were sought mainly through comparisons between IBD patients and their genetically identical healthy co-twins within discordant pairs. Each individual had, on average, about 151 000 unique TCRalpha sequences and 181 000 unique TCRbeta sequences available for analysis. The paper as a whole reports these results and caveats: Fewer clonotypes were shared with other individuals by IBD patients than by healthy twins, most markedly in patients showing signs of disease activity. The analysis was unable to tell apart different T cell subtypes. Differing immunosuppressive treatments among patients may have added background noise and inter-individual variability to the repertoires. No difference in repertoire similarity was observed between concordant and discordant twins, possibly owing to limited statistical power. A decrease in TCRbeta repertoire diversity, as measured by inverse Simpson index, was observed in IBD patients compared with their healthy co-twins. No single strong signal or clonotype linked to IBD turned up in the results, so the idea that one exists was not supported.

Library generation was performed with 5' RACE. Preparation of each TCR library used approximately 4,000 ng of total RNA. For each sample, cDNA synthesis was carried out in eight separate reactions using SMARTScribe reverse transcriptase. Unique molecular identifiers containing a 6-nucleotide sample barcode were introduced through template switching during cDNA synthesis. TCRalpha and TCRbeta cDNA was amplified by two nested PCRs of approximately 17 and 9 cycles, with bead purification after each PCR. Before amplification, the cDNA was treated with uracil DNA-glycosylase and purified using the QIAquick PCR purification kit. In the second PCR, Illumina TruSeq-compatible adapters and sample-specific barcodes were added. TapeStation and Qubit were used to check library quality and concentration, and 4 to 6 ng of each library went into the pool. Sequencing of the pooled libraries was done on an Illumina HiSeq2500 single-index Rapid Run using custom sequencing primers and 2 x 100 bp reads. Per the authors' processing: UMI-based consensus assembly with MiGEC version 1.2.6 was used to correct PCR and sequencing errors. MiXCR version 2.1.1 was used to carry out V(D)J alignment, clonotype assembly and CDR3 extraction. To normalise gene usage, clonotype sharing and MAIT/NKT TCR abundance, the analysis used the top 1000, 10 000 and 20 000 clonotypes per sample. Diversity was computed as the inverse Simpson index with the vegan R package after downsampling to 27 000 UMIs. Paired Mann-Whitney U tests were applied to discordant twin pairs, and Benjamini-Hochberg correction was used for multiple testing. Each CDR3 protein sequence appears as one entry after TCRdb reprocessed the reads, and no DNA is included. It is TCRdb's table, rather than the study itself, that gives the V and J calls and clone size. This sample's table has entries for over 350,000 distinct CDR3 sequences. The biggest ten clones account for 2% to 3% of the sample.

From each donor, a roughly 2.5 ml peripheral blood sample was collected into PAXgene tubes and stored at -80 degrees C. Without any T cell sorting, total RNA was extracted from whole blood using the PAXgene blood miRNA kit on an automated QIAcube. Peripheral blood from monozygotic twin pairs, either concordant or discordant for inflammatory bowel disease, underwent deep TCRalpha and TCRbeta repertoire profiling that used unique molecular barcoding. Smoking habits were recorded for all twin pairs, and individuals were classified as current, former or never smokers. A remark on this clonotype: Which antigen it targets is not known.

The CDR3 goes from the cysteine to the phenylalanine over 13 residues. The protein alone is recorded here. The TCR was taken from a human donor with ulcerative colitis or Crohn's disease, or a healthy co-twin of an affected twin (not recorded which). The chain joins TRBV12-3 or TRBV12-4 to TRBJ2-3. The sample taken for sequencing was blood. The CDR3 amino acid sequence is: CASSSYRTDTQYF.